This T cell receptor (beta chain) stems from a study of shared clonotypes between healthy human individuals. Study-wide results and caveats: Naive subsets generally had larger estimated richness than memory subsets. Sampling covered nothing but blood. Tissue TCR repertoires likely differ from those found in blood. Even with large depth, rarefaction showed that sorted-subset sequencing was incomplete.

The V end was cut by 1 base, the J end by 3 bases, with 7 bases between. The CDR3 has 13 residues. From germline, CDR1 is LNHNV and CDR2 YYDKDF (reference sequence). Repertoires were generated with immunoSEQ multiplex PCR, while TCRdb's copy carries only in-frame clones and drops some. The sample has some 1.5 million clones, nearly 99% seen once. Note on this clone: Its specificity is unknown.

This clonotype originated in a man aged 30 to 39 in good health. What was sequenced was naive CD4+ T cells sorted from blood. Noted subset: CD45RA+ positively selected. This rearrangement joins TRBV15 to TRBJ2-7; D not resolved. Written as DNA, the CDR3 is TGTGCCACCAGCAGAGGGCTAGACTACGAGCAGTACTTC. Encoded protein: CATSRGLDYEQYF.